This T cell receptor (beta chain) was found in a study of Graves' ophthalmopathy and Graves' hyperthyroidism. The sequenced template was RNA, covering the TCR beta CDR3 region. Second-round multiplex PCR came after first-round RT-PCR with HTBI primers. Via MiXCR, TCRdb re-called the multiplex PCR reads, giving one row per CDR3 protein. The profile shows 900,000 to 1,200,000 distinct CDR3 sequences, about 36% of them singletons. This CDR3 is 14 amino acids long. Trimming removed 3 bases at V and 6 bases at J, with 14 bases between. Germline CDR1 is ENHRY and CDR2 is SYGVKD. This clonotype was observed a handful of times.

The origin of this receptor is an adult man with Graves' hyperthyroidism. The chain recombines TRBV10-3 with TRBJ2-5, with D maybe TRBD2 (6 bases). The sample consisted of peripheral blood or thyroid tissue (not recorded which). The CDR3 sequence is CAISERGGKQTQYF. In DNA, the CDR3 is TGTGCCATCAGTGAAAGGGGCGGGAAGCAGACCCAGTACTTC.